This T cell receptor (beta chain) was identified during a study of cytomegalovirus exposure and HLA in healthy donors. Among the donors, all were healthy bone marrow donors. The CDR3 sequence is 14 residues long. Trimming shortened V by 2 bases and J by 4 bases, and 10 bases separated the two germline ends. Germline CDR1 is SGHRS and CDR2 is YFSETQ. PCR amplification relied on 60 Vbeta primers (plus 13 Jbeta primers). Sequencing was performed with immunoSEQ multiplex PCR; in TCRdb, only in-frame clones are kept and a portion is missing. The table shows approximately 150,000 clones, with around 75% occurring only once. Comment on this clone: As yet, its antigen is unknown.

Regarding the study as a whole: In vitro work confirmed that a few CMV-associated chains recognize CMV antigens. A missense variant in DCLRE1C was later tied to TCR beta V- and J-gene trimming. About 180 TCR beta chains were listed as cytomegalovirus-associated.

The sequence was collected from a woman between 18 and 29 years old in good health and CMV-seronegative. The chain couples TRBV5-1 to TRBJ1-3, with a possible D match to TRBD1 (6 bases). What was sequenced was PBMCs. For the CDR3, the DNA is TGCGCCAGCAGCTTTAGGCAGGGGGGAAACACCATATATTTT. Protein product: CASSFRQGGNTIYF.